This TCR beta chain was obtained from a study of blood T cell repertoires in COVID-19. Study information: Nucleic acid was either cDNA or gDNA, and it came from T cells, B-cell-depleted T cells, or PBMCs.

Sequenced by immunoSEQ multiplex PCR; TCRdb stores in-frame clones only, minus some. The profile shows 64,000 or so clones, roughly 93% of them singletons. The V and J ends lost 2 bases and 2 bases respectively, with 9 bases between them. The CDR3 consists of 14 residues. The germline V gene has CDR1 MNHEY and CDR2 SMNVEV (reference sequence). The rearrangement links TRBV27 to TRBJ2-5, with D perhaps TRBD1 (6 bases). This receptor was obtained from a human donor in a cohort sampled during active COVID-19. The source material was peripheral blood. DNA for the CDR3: TGTGCCAGCAGTTTACAGGGGCAGCAAGAGACCCAGTACTTC. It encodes CASSLQGQQETQYF.